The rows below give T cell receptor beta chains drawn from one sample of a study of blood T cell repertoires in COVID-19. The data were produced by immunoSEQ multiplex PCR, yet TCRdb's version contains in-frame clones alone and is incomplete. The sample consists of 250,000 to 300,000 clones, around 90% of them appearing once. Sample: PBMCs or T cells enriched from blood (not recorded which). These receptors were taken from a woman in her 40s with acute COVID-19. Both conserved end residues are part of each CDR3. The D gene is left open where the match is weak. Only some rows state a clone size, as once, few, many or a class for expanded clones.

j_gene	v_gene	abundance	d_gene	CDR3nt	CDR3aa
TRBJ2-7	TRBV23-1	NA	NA	TGCGCCAGCAGTCTACCGACCAGGGGTCCTACGGGGAAGTACTTC	CASSLPTRGPTGKYF
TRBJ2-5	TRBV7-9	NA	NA	TGTACCAGCAGCTTATGGGGGGAAGAGACCCAGTACTTC	CTSSLWGEETQYF
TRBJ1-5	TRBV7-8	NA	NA	TGTGCCAGCAGCCACGACAGAGGACAGCCCCAGCATTTT	CASSHDRGQPQHF
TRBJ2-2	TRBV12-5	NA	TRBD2	TGTGCTAGTGGTTTGGTTCTAGCGGGAGGGTTCACCGGGGAGCTGTTTTTT	CASGLVLAGGFTGELFF
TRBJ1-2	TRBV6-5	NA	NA	TGTGCCAGCAGTATTTCGAGCAGGGTTGGCTACACCTTC	CASSISSRVGYTF
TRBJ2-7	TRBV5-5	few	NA	TGTGCCAGCAGCTTGGCCAGGGGATCGTACGAGCAGTACTTC	CASSLARGSYEQYF
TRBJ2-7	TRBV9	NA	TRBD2	TGTGCCAGCAGCGCTAGCGGGAGCCCCGAGCAGTACTTC	CASSASGSPEQYF
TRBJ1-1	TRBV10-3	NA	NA	TGTGCCATCAGGGGGGCCAACACTGAAGCTTTCTTT	CAIRGANTEAFF
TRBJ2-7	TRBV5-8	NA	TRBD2	TGTGCCAGCAGCTTGGTACGGGGGGGCTCCTACGAGCAGTACTTC	CASSLVRGGSYEQYF
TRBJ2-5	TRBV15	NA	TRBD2	TGTGCCACCAGCAGAGGACGGGGACTAAGGGAGACCCAGTACTTC	CATSRGRGLRETQYF
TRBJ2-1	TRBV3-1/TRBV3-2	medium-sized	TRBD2	TGTGCCAGCAGCCAAGAAACTAGCGGGAGGACGGGATACAATGAGCAGTTCTTC	CASSQETSGRTGYNEQFF